This T cell receptor beta chain was sequenced for a study of beta chain features in type 1 diabetes. Study-wide results and limits: Fewer insertions but more deletions were seen at VDJ junctions in type 1 diabetes patients. People with Type 1 diabetes carried modestly yet significantly shorter TCRB CDR3s in all four CD4+ subsets.

This clone came up a few times. Its cognate antigen is unknown. V shed 3 bases and J 5 bases; nucleotides not matched to a gene: 10. The CDR3 spans 16 residues. Germline CDR1 and CDR2: KGHSH and LQKENI. As every portion of the isolated RNA was reverse transcribed, the sequencing read expressed TCRB transcripts. Regulatory, naive and central memory T cell samples averaged approximately 3.9 million reads. Clones were read by immunoSEQ multiplex PCR, and TCRdb kept only the in-frame ones, dropping some. Among 680,000 or so clones listed, around an eighth were seen once. J is TRBJ2-3 and V is TRBV18, with 8 bases aligning to TRBD1. This receptor was obtained from a man younger than 35 with type 1 diabetes. Material: naive CD4+ T cells from blood. The CDR3 nucleotides read TGTGCCAGCTCACCGGGCGCGACAGGGGAAGGAGATACGCAGTATTTT. Residues: CASSPGATGEGDTQYF.